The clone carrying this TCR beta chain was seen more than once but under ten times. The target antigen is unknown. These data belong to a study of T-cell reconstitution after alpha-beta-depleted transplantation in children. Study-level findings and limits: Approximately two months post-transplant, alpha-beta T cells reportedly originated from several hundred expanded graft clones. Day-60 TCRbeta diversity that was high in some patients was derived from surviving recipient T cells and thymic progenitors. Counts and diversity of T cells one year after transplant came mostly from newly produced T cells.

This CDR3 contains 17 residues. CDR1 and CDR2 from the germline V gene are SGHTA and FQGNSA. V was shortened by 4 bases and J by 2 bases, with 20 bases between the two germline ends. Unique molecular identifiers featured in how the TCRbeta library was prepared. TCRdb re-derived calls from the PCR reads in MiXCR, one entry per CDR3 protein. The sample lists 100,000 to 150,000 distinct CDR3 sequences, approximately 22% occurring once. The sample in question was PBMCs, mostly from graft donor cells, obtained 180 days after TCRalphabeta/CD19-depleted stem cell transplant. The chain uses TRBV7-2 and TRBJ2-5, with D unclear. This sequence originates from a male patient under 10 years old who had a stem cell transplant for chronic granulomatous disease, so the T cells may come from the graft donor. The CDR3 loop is CASSSSILTEPQETQYF. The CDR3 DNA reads TGTGCCAGCAGCTCAAGCATATTGACGGAACCTCAAGAGACCCAGTACTTC.